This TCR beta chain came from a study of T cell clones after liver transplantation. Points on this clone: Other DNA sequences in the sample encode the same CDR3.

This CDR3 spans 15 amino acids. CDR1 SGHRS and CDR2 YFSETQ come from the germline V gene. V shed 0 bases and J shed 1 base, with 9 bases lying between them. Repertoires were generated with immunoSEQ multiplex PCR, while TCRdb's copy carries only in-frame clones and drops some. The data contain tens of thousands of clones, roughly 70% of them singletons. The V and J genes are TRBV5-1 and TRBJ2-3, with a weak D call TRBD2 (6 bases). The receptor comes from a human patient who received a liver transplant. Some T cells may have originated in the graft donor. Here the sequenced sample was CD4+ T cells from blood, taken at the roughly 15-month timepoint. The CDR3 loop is CASSLASGGTDTQYF. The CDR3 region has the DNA TGCGCCAGCAGCTTGGCCTCGGGGGGCACAGATACGCAGTATTTT.